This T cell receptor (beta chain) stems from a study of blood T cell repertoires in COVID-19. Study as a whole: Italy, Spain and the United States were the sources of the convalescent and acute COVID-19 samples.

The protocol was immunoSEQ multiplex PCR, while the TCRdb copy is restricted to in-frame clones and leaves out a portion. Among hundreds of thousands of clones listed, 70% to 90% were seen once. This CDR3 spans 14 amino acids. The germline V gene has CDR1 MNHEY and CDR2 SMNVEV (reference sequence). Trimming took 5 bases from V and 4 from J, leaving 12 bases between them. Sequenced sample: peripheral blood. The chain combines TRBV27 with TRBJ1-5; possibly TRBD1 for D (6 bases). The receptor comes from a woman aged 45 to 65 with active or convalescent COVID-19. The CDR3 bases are TGTGCCAGCAGTCTAGGACAGCTTAATCAGCCCCAGCATTTT. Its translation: CASSLGQLNQPQHF.